Shown below are 16 T cell receptor beta chains from a single sample sequenced in a study of T-cell reconstitution after alpha-beta-depleted transplantation in children. Using unique molecular identifiers, the investigators prepared the TCRbeta library. Each CDR3 protein is one row after TCRdb ran MiXCR on the PCR reads. The sample consists of hundreds of thousands of distinct CDR3 sequences, around 18% of them appearing once. The material sequenced was PBMCs from the stem cell graft donor, taken from the stem cell graft. The receptors were sampled from a human donor who donated a stem cell graft to a child with acute lymphoblastic leukemia.

This clonotype was counted many times. The chain couples TRBV5-1 to TRBJ2-1; D gene ambiguous. The germline CDR1 and CDR2 sequences are SGHRS and YFSETQ. The CDR3 runs to 13 residues. V lost 0 bases and J lost 4, with 5 bases in between. CDR3: CASSLGGYNEQFF. The CDR3 bases are TGCGCCAGCAGCTTGGGGGGATACAATGAGCAGTTCTTC.

CDR3 residues: CASTEGGNTGELFF. The CDR3 coding sequence is TGCGCCAGCACGGAAGGGGGCAACACCGGGGAGCTGTTTTTT. This sequence joins TRBV10-1 and TRBJ2-2, with 7 bases matching TRBD1. The CDR3 has 14 amino acids. The germline gives CDR1 WNHNN, CDR2 SYGVQD (reference sequence). V shed 7 bases, J shed 2 bases, and the junction held 4 bases outside the gene matches.

This clonotype turned up a few times. The chain links TRBV6-5 to TRBJ2-2; the D gene could be TRBD1 or TRBD2 (5 bases each). Germline assignment: CDR1 MNHEY and CDR2 SVGAGI. This CDR3 is 19 amino acids long. V was trimmed by 0 bases and J by 7 bases, leaving 24 bases between them. CDR3 coding DNA: TGTGCCAGCAGTTACTCGCACGCCGGGACGGCCCGTTTTGGCGGGGAGCTGTTTTTT. Translation gives CASSYSHAGTARFGGELFF.

The CDR3 loop is CASRVGQGARQPQHF. The CDR3 DNA is TGTGCCAGTAGGGTCGGACAGGGGGCTCGTCAGCCCCAGCATTTT. The chain has TRBV19 and TRBJ1-5; TRBD1 agrees at 11 bases. The J segment lost 6 bases and the V segment lost 6 bases, leaving 7 bases of the junction unmatched. The CDR3 contains 15 residues. Germline assignment: CDR1 LNHDA and CDR2 SQIVND (reference sequence). Full variable domain (outside the CDR3, taken from reference TRBV19 and TRBJ1-5): DGGITQSPKYLFRKEGQNVTLSCEQNLNHDAMYWYRQDPGQGLRLIYYSQIVNDFQKGDIAEGYSVSREKKESFPLTVTSAQKNPTAFYLCASRVGQGARQPQHFGDGTRLSIL.

V gene TRBV6-1 combines with J gene TRBJ2-7; perhaps TRBD2 as D (6 bases). Trimming left V 4 bases short and J 6 bases short, with 10 bases between. CDR3 length equals 12 residues. CDR1 MNHNS and CDR2 SASEGT come from the germline V gene. CDR3 bases: TGTGCCAGCAGTGGACTAGATTCCGAGCAGTACTTC. Translated, it gives CASSGLDSEQYF.

Regarding this clonotype: A much more abundant neighbour one base away suggests this may be a read error. The gene calls are TRBV5-4 and TRBJ2-7; the D gene is possibly TRBD2 (5 bases). From germline, CDR1 is SGHNT and CDR2 YYREEE (reference sequence). CDR3 length: 14 amino acids. The CDR3 protein is CASSLGSSSNEQYF. The CDR3 bases are TGTGCCAGCAGCTTGGGCTCTAGCTCCAACGAGCAGTACTTC.

This CDR3 reads CASSLGLAFEQYF. The CDR3 region has the DNA TGTGCCAGCAGCTTAGGACTAGCGTTCGAGCAGTACTTC. The V and J genes are TRBV27 and TRBJ2-7, with 9 bases that match TRBD2. V lost 6 bases and J lost 6; bases outside the gene matches: 6. CDR3 length equals 13 residues. Per the germline V gene, CDR1 is MNHEY and CDR2 is SMNVEV (reference sequence).

CDR3 nucleotide sequence: TGTGCCAGCAGTATCGACAGGCTGTTTTTT. Protein product: CASSIDRLFF. The chain has TRBV12-3 or TRBV12-4 and TRBJ1-4; perhaps TRBD1 as D (6 bases). CDR3 length equals 10 residues. Deletions cut 5 bases from V and 14 bases from J, with 9 bases between.

This clonotype was observed a handful of times. The chain joins TRBV9 to TRBJ1-1; no reliable D call. V was shortened by 3 bases and J by 0 bases, with 9 bases between the two germline ends. The germline CDR1 and CDR2 sequences are SGDLS and YYNGEE. The CDR3 is 14 residues long. CDR3: CASSARGMNTEAFF. The CDR3, as DNA: TGTGCCAGCAGCGCCCGTGGCATGAACACTGAAGCTTTCTTT.

The chain recombines TRBV12-3 or TRBV12-4 with TRBJ1-5, with unresolved D. Trimming took 5 bases from V and 4 from J, leaving 3 bases between them. This CDR3 is built from 11 residues. The CDR3 nucleotides read TGTGCCAGCAGTAAAAATCAGCCCCAGCATTTT. This translates into CASSKNQPQHF.

This clonotype was seen only a few times. The chain employs TRBV12-3 or TRBV12-4 and TRBJ1-1, with no clear D. The CDR3 sequence is 13 residues long. Trimming cost V 6 bases and J 1 base, with 9 bases left between them. The DNA of the CDR3 is TGTGCCAGCAGGCGGGTCTCGAACACTGAAGCTTTCTTT. It yields the protein CASRRVSNTEAFF.

The chain employs TRBV19 and TRBJ2-7; no definite D call. The V end lost 3 bases, the J end lost 2 bases, and 11 bases lay between the germline ends. Germline values: CDR1 LNHDA, CDR2 SQIVND (reference sequence). The CDR3 loop spans 14 amino acids. The CDR3 spells CASSIKGRPYEQYF. CDR3 in DNA: TGTGCCAGTAGTATTAAGGGCAGACCCTACGAGCAGTACTTC.

This clonotype was seen a few times. The chain links TRBV12-3 or TRBV12-4 to TRBJ1-1; D is possibly TRBD1 (6 bases). V gave up 7 bases and J gave up 6 bases, with 15 bases separating them. The CDR3 has 13 residues. CDR3 loop: CASTFEDSPEAFF. The CDR3 bases are TGTGCCAGCACCTTCGAGGACAGCCCTGAAGCTTTCTTT.

In its sample, this clonotype was seen a few times. This chain uses TRBV3-1 with TRBJ2-1; D gene uncertain. Between the trimmed V and J ends, which lost 0 bases and 10 bases, there was a span of 7 bases. This CDR3 has 12 residues. Germline V lookup: CDR1 LGHDT, CDR2 YNNKEL (reference sequence). CDR3 nucleotides: TGTGCCAGCAGCCAAGATGGCCAGGAGCAGTTCTTC. Translation gives CASSQDGQEQFF.

The chain links TRBV7-2 to TRBJ1-2, with TRBD1 as a possible D gene (6 bases). The ends were cut back, 1 base at V and 4 bases at J, with 13 bases in the middle. The CDR3 contains 15 residues. Germline-derived CDR1 and CDR2 are SGHTA and FQGNSA. CDR3 region: CASSLEYRGAYGYTF. CDR3 sequence (DNA): TGTGCCAGCAGCTTAGAATACCGGGGGGCCTATGGCTACACCTTC.

This sequence joins TRBV6-5 and TRBJ2-3; D call uncertain. Trimming took off 2 bases at V and 0 bases at J, with 9 bases between the two ends. There are 15 residues in the CDR3. CDR1 and CDR2 (germline): MNHEY, SVGAGI. The CDR3 loop is CASSYSAASTDTQYF. Here the CDR3 DNA reads TGTGCCAGCAGTTACAGCGCAGCCAGCACAGATACGCAGTATTTT.